This TCR beta chain was identified in a study of blood T cell repertoires in COVID-19. Across the whole study: Donors in the United States, Italy and Spain gave samples during acute or convalescent COVID-19. Nucleic acid was either cDNA or gDNA, and it came from T cells, B-cell-depleted T cells, or PBMCs.

This clone was found a few times. In the original processing: The assay estimated nucleated cells by amplifying reference gene primers. Here immunoSEQ multiplex PCR was the method, and the copy in TCRdb shows in-frame clones only, minus some. For V, J and clone size, that table is used; D and trimming come from the DNA. This repertoire shows over 250,000 clones, about 85% found once; its top ten account for roughly 15%. This sequence originates from a human donor in a cohort sampled during active COVID-19. What was sequenced was peripheral blood.

The chain's CDR3 is CASSGLAGVAEQFF. Written as DNA, the CDR3 is TGTGCCAGCAGTGGACTAGCGGGAGTCGCTGAGCAGTTCTTC. This rearrangement joins TRBV28 to TRBJ2-1, with 13 bases that match TRBD2. The V gene's germline CDR1 is MDHEN and CDR2 SYDVKM. The CDR3 has 14 residues. With V trimmed by 5 bases and J by 9 bases, 4 bases remained unmatched.